The 23 T cell receptor beta chains below were found in one sample sequenced in a study of blood T cell repertoires in COVID-19. The data were produced by immunoSEQ multiplex PCR, yet TCRdb's version contains in-frame clones alone and is incomplete. This sample yields roughly 200,000 clones, of which 70% to 90% are seen a single time; more than 4% belongs to the top ten. What was sequenced was PBMCs or T cells enriched from blood (not recorded which). The receptors here all came from a woman under 40 who had been exposed to COVID-19.

This clone was found once. V is TRBV5-5 and J is TRBJ2-1; D is undetermined. V dropped 3 bases and J dropped 6 bases, with 4 bases sitting between them. CDR1 is SGHKS and CDR2 is YYEKEE in the germline V gene (reference sequence). The CDR3 is 11 residues long. The CDR3 bases are TGTGCCAGCAGCTACTCCAATGAGCAGTTCTTC. Translated: CASSYSNEQFF.

The J gene is TRBJ1-1, the V gene TRBV13; tentative D call: TRBD1 (6 bases). This CDR3 is built from 13 residues. Trimming removed 6 bases from V and 0 bases from J, with 8 bases in between. Germline lookup yields CDR1 PRHDT and CDR2 FYEKMQ (reference sequence). CDR3 loop: CASRGALNTEAFF. CDR3 nucleotides: TGTGCCAGCAGGGGGGCTTTGAACACTGAAGCTTTCTTT.

The CDR3 nucleotides read TGTGCCAGCAGCACTTACGAGCAGTACTTC. Amino acid sequence: CASSTYEQYF. The chain joins TRBV5-8 to TRBJ2-7; D is unresolved. CDR3 size: 10 residues. Germline lookup yields CDR1 SGHTS and CDR2 YDEGEE. V lost 4 bases and J 4 bases, leaving 3 bases between the germline ends.

The chain has TRBV2 and TRBJ1-5; tentatively, D is TRBD1 (6 bases). The CDR3 runs to 15 residues. Looked up from germline, CDR1 is SNHLY and CDR2 is FYNNEI. Trimming removed 3 bases at V and 1 base at J, with 10 bases between. The CDR3 here is CASSDTGQSNQPQHF. The CDR3 DNA is TGTGCCAGCAGTGACACAGGGCAAAGCAATCAGCCCCAGCATTTT.

The chain recombines TRBV30 with TRBJ1-3, with D hard to call. V dropped 2 bases and J dropped 7 bases, with 6 bases sitting between them. The germline V gene has CDR1 GTSNPN and CDR2 SVGIG (reference sequence). CDR3 length: 11 amino acids. CDR3 in amino acids: CAWSYGNTIYF. The CDR3, as DNA: TGTGCCTGGAGTTATGGCAACACCATATATTTT.

The rearrangement uses TRBV6-2 or TRBV6-3 and TRBJ2-3; D gene uncertain. This CDR3 region has 14 residues. Germline-derived CDR1 and CDR2 are MNHEY and SVGEGT. Trimming removed 2 bases at V and 4 bases at J, with 10 bases between. Here the CDR3 reads CASSYETGADTQYF. Here the CDR3 DNA reads TGTGCCAGCAGTTACGAGACCGGAGCAGATACGCAGTATTTT.

This clone was detected only a few times. This chain joins TRBV12-5 and TRBJ2-2, with D perhaps TRBD2 (6 bases). Germline lookup yields CDR1 LGHNT and CDR2 FRNRAP. The CDR3 spans 16 residues. V gave up 2 bases and J gave up 1 base, with 11 bases separating them. The CDR3 protein is CASGLSRGGNTGELFF. The CDR3 region has the DNA TGTGCTAGTGGTTTGTCGCGGGGTGGGAACACCGGGGAGCTGTTTTTT.

This clone appeared a single time. The chain combines TRBV25-1 with TRBJ1-3; D uncertain. The CDR3 runs 14 residues. Trimming took 3 bases from V and 5 from J, leaving 11 bases between them. Germline loops: CDR1 MGHDK, CDR2 SYGVNS. The CDR3 DNA reads as TGTGCCAGCAGTGAGCCGGGAACGAGAAACACCATATATTTT. This translates into CASSEPGTRNTIYF.

This clone was recorded only once. This chain joins TRBV4-2 and TRBJ2-7; maybe TRBD1 (5 bases). The V gene lost 0 bases and the J gene lost 0 bases, with 15 bases spanning the gap. Germline CDR1 and CDR2: LGHNA and YNFKEQ. The CDR3 extends over 17 amino acids. CDR3 nucleotides: TGTGCCAGCAGCCAAGATCTTTCTGGGGCCGGCTCCTACGAGCAGTACTTC. This sequence encodes CASSQDLSGAGSYEQYF.

This chain connects TRBV5-1 to TRBJ1-1; perhaps TRBD1 as D (6 bases). V lost 3 bases, J lost 1 base, and 13 bases lay in between. Germline values: CDR1 SGHRS, CDR2 YFSETQ. The CDR3 extends over 15 amino acids. The DNA for the CDR3 is TGCGCCAGCAGCTGGACCGGACAGAGGAACACTGAAGCTTTCTTT. Its translation: CASSWTGQRNTEAFF.

A single count supports this clone. The rearrangement joins TRBV5-1 to TRBJ2-3; unclear D gene. The length of the CDR3 is 14 residues. CDR1 and CDR2 (germline): SGHRS, YFSETQ. V lost 3 bases, J lost 6 bases, and 14 bases lay in between. DNA of the CDR3: TGCGCCAGCAGCTCCCTACCGCCGTCGGATACGCAGTATTTT. It translates to CASSSLPPSDTQYF.

The V gene is TRBV9, the J gene TRBJ1-1; 9 bases line up with TRBD1. The CDR3 has 15 residues. Germline V gene sequence: CDR1 SGDLS, CDR2 YYNGEE. V lost 0 bases, J lost 5 bases, and 5 bases stayed unmatched. The CDR3 spells CASSVATGGRTEAFF. The DNA for the CDR3 is TGTGCCAGCAGCGTAGCCACAGGGGGCCGGACTGAAGCTTTCTTT. The variable domain in full, completed from reference TRBV9 and TRBJ1-1, reads DSGVTQTPKHLITATGQRVTLRCSPRSGDLSVYWYQQSLDQGLQFLIQYYNGEERAKGNILERFSAQQFPDLHSELNLSSLELGDSALYFCASSVATGGRTEAFFGQGTRLTVV.

This chain uses TRBV3-1 (or the pseudogene TRBV3-2) with TRBJ2-7, with TRBD2 as a possible D gene (7 bases). Trimming left V 4 bases short and J 0 bases short, with 16 bases between. Germline V gene lookup returns CDR1 LGHDT and CDR2 YNNKEL (reference sequence). The CDR3 runs to 16 residues. CDR3 sequence reads: CASSLTGGHLSYEQYF. The CDR3 region has the DNA TGTGCCAGCAGCCTTACGGGGGGACACCTCTCCTACGAGCAGTACTTC.

The rearrangement uses TRBV2 and TRBJ2-1; 7 positions agree with TRBD2. CDR1 is SNHLY and CDR2 is FYNNEI in the germline V gene. J was trimmed by 4 bases and V by 7 bases; bases with no gene match: 7. The CDR3 is 14 residues long. The CDR3 sequence: CASTLAGEYNEQFF. In DNA form, the CDR3 reads TGTGCCAGCACGCTGGCGGGGGAGTACAATGAGCAGTTCTTC.

This chain links TRBV20-1 with TRBJ1-1; no clear D. This CDR3 spans 11 amino acids. Trimming stripped 5 bases from V and 4 bases from J, with 8 bases between. Per germline, CDR1 DFQATT and CDR2 SNEGSKA (reference sequence). For the CDR3, the DNA is TGCAGTGCTGTAGGAGCCACTGAAGCTTTCTTT. Its protein product is CSAVGATEAFF.

The chain has TRBV5-8 and TRBJ2-5, with no clear D. V was clipped by 4 bases and J by 2 bases, with 15 bases between them. This CDR3 is 15 amino acids long. Per the germline V gene, CDR1 is SGHTS and CDR2 is YDEGEE. CDR3 loop: CASSPGGGLQETQYF. In DNA form, the CDR3 reads TGTGCCAGCAGCCCCGGCGGTGGTTTACAAGAGACCCAGTACTTC.

The rearrangement links TRBV4-1 to TRBJ1-2; D possibly corresponds to TRBD1 (5 bases). The germline gives CDR1 MGHRA, CDR2 YSYEKL. Trimming cost V 4 bases and J 4 bases, with 10 bases left between them. The CDR3 has 13 amino acids. The CDR3: CASSPTDTYGYTF. The CDR3 nucleotides are TGCGCCAGCAGCCCGACAGACACCTATGGCTACACCTTC.

The rearrangement uses TRBV12-3 or TRBV12-4 and TRBJ2-7; D unclear. The CDR3 extends over 13 amino acids. With 5 bases removed from V and 7 bases from J, the gap between germline ends came to 15 bases. CDR3 sequence: CASSLLTLREQYF. The CDR3 DNA sequence: TGTGCCAGCAGTCTCCTTACTCTGAGGGAGCAGTACTTC.

V gene TRBV3-1 (or the pseudogene TRBV3-2) combines with J gene TRBJ1-6; 9 nucleotides line up with TRBD1. This CDR3 is built from 16 residues. In germline, CDR1 is LGHDT, CDR2 YNNKEL (reference sequence). J was trimmed by 7 bases and V by 3 bases; bases with no gene match: 7. The CDR3 here is CASSHEWDRENSPLHF. The CDR3 coding sequence is TGTGCCAGCAGCCACGAGTGGGACAGGGAGAATTCACCCCTCCACTTT.

The genes are TRBV7-8 and TRBJ2-3, with TRBD2 identical over 8 bases. The length of the CDR3 is 18 residues. From germline, CDR1 is SGHVS and CDR2 FQNEAQ. V lost 3 bases and J lost 2; bases outside the gene matches: 13. The CDR3 loop is CASSFDPTGTRNTDTQYF. Here the CDR3 DNA reads TGTGCCAGCAGCTTCGACCCAACCGGGACTAGGAACACAGATACGCAGTATTTT. The whole variable domain, remainder taken from reference TRBV7-8 and TRBJ2-3, is GAGVSQSPRYKVAKRGQDVALRCDPISGHVSLFWYQQALGQGPEFLTYFQNEAQLDKSGLPSDRFFAERPEGSVSTLKIQRTQQEDSAVYLCASSFDPTGTRNTDTQYFGPGTRLTVL.

The V gene is TRBV3-1 (or the pseudogene TRBV3-2), the J gene TRBJ1-6; 11 bases are a match to TRBD1. J was trimmed by 8 bases and V by 2 bases; bases with no gene match: 2. This CDR3 has 15 amino acids. Germline CDR1 is LGHDT and CDR2 is YNNKEL (reference sequence). CDR3 bases: TGTGCCAGCAGCCAACGGACAGGGGGCCATTCACCCCTCCACTTT. The encoded protein is CASSQRTGGHSPLHF.

Ten or more counts support this clone. The chain links TRBV5-1 to TRBJ2-1; TRBD1 aligns across 7 bases. V gave up 7 bases and J gave up 0 bases; unmatched junction bases: 1. Per the germline V gene, CDR1 is SGHRS and CDR2 is YFSETQ. The CDR3 runs to 13 residues. The DNA of the CDR3 is TGCGCCAGCTCAGGGGGCTCCTACAATGAGCAGTTCTTC. It is translated as CASSGGSYNEQFF.

The V and J genes are TRBV6-5 and TRBJ2-7; 8 bases match TRBD2. J lost 3 bases, V lost 0 bases, and 4 bases had no gene match. CDR1 MNHEY and CDR2 SVGAGI come from the germline V gene. The CDR3 has 15 amino acids. The CDR3 DNA sequence: TGTGCCAGCAGTTACTCCGGGGGGGGGAACTACGAGCAGTACTTC. It is translated as CASSYSGGGNYEQYF.